This TCR beta chain was recovered during a study of CD8 T cells in ankylosing spondylitis. This clonotype showed up just a few times. Its antigen is unidentified. TCRdb reprocessed the 5' RACE reads via MiXCR and lists one record per CDR3 protein. The sample consists of approximately 440,000 distinct CDR3 sequences, approximately 17% of them appearing once. Study-wide points: One TCR beta motif, made up of under ten highly homologous variants, appeared characteristic of ankylosing spondylitis blood. The authors reported significant enrichment of disease-linked clones in matched ankylosing spondylitis synovial fluid. Disease-linked clones bore a CD8+ phenotype, appearing relatively rarely in peripheral blood.

This receptor was taken from a male donor with ankylosing spondylitis. The material sequenced was blood, either unsorted or a sorted T cell fraction (not recorded which).

The CDR3 here is CASSRIAGANNEQFF. The CDR3 region has the DNA TGTGCCAGCAGCCGAATAGCGGGAGCTAACAATGAGCAGTTCTTC. This chain links TRBV12-3 or TRBV12-4 with TRBJ2-1; TRBD2 aligns across 9 bases. The CDR3 runs 15 residues. Losses at the gene ends were 6 bases for V and 5 bases for J; bases not matched to a gene: 8.